This passage covers 25 T cell receptor beta chains from one sample sequenced in a study of blood T cell repertoires in COVID-19. Sequenced by immunoSEQ multiplex PCR; TCRdb stores in-frame clones only, minus some. The sample has over 80,000 clones; around 87% are singletons. Material for sequencing was peripheral blood. These receptors all stem from a human donor in a cohort sampled during active COVID-19.

CDR3 DNA sequence: TGTGCCAGCAGCTGGGCGGGGGGTGAAAAACTGTTTTTT. Translated: CASSWAGGEKLFF. The chain has TRBV6-5 and TRBJ1-4, with D perhaps TRBD1 (5 bases). Germline V lookup: CDR1 MNHEY, CDR2 SVGAGI. This CDR3 region has 13 residues. The germline V and J ends were trimmed by 6 bases and 7 bases, with 12 bases remaining between them.

CDR3 loop: CASRASRQSSYNEQFF. In DNA form, the CDR3 reads TGTGCCAGCAGGGCTAGCCGTCAGTCATCCTACAATGAGCAGTTCTTC. This chain connects TRBV6-6 to TRBJ2-1, with a possible D match to TRBD2 (5 bases). Trimming took 6 bases from V and 1 from J, leaving 16 bases between them. The CDR3 extends over 16 amino acids. Per the germline V gene, CDR1 is MNHNY and CDR2 is SVGAGI (reference sequence).

The V gene is TRBV5-1, the J gene TRBJ1-6; 8 bases are shared with TRBD1. V shed 5 bases and J 9 bases; nucleotides not matched to a gene: 16. The germline V gene encodes CDR1 SGHRS and CDR2 YFSETQ. The CDR3 is made up of 17 amino acids. The CDR3 sequence: CASRFAPDPGGTSPLHF. The CDR3 region has the DNA TGCGCCAGCAGGTTCGCCCCCGACCCAGGGGGCACTTCACCCCTCCACTTT. Full variable domain (missing parts from reference TRBV5-1 and TRBJ1-6): KAGVTQTPRYLIKTRGQQVTLSCSPISGHRSVSWYQQTPGQGLQFLFEYFSETQRNKGNFPGRFSGRQFSNSRSEMNVSTLELGDSALYLCASRFAPDPGGTSPLHFGNGTRLTVT.

This clone was seen a handful of times. The V gene is TRBV28, the J gene TRBJ2-7, with 9 bases that match TRBD1. This CDR3 spans 16 amino acids. V was pared by 3 bases and J by 1 base, with 7 bases of the junction left unmatched. CDR1 and CDR2 from the germline V gene are MDHEN and SYDVKM. The CDR3 nucleotides read TGTGCCAGCAGTTTTATCGTGGGACAGGGATCCTACGAGCAGTACTTC. This encodes CASSFIVGQGSYEQYF. The whole variable domain, filled in from reference TRBV28 and TRBJ2-7, reads DVKVTQSSRYLVKRTGEKVFLECVQDMDHENMFWYRQDPGLGLRLIYFSYDVKMKEKGDIPEGYSVSREKKERFSLILESASTNQTSMYLCASSFIVGQGSYEQYFGPGTRLTVT.

This chain joins TRBV20-1 and TRBJ2-2; 8 nucleotides agree with TRBD2. Germline loops: CDR1 DFQATT, CDR2 SNEGSKA (reference sequence). Germline trimming cut 3 bases from V and 7 bases from J; bases unmatched to any gene: 4. This CDR3 is built from 13 residues. Written as DNA, the CDR3 is TGCAGTGCTAGTACGGGAGGGGTCGGGGAGCTGTTTTTT. This codes for CSASTGGVGELFF.

The chain employs TRBV29-1 and TRBJ2-2; D remains unclear. The germline CDR1 and CDR2 sequences are SQVTM and ANQGSEA. The length of the CDR3 is 15 residues. The V gene lost 5 bases and the J gene lost 1 base, with 14 bases spanning the gap. CDR3 in DNA: TGCAGCGTTAATACCGGGTCGAGGAACACCGGGGAGCTGTTTTTT. Protein: CSVNTGSRNTGELFF.

V gene TRBV27 combines with J gene TRBJ2-6; tentatively, D is TRBD2 (5 bases). The germline V gene encodes CDR1 MNHEY and CDR2 SMNVEV (reference sequence). The CDR3 has 14 amino acids. V was shortened by 2 bases and J by 5 bases, with 7 bases between the two germline ends. CDR3 nucleotides: TGTGCCAGCAGTTTACCCGGGAGGGCCAACGTCCTGACTTTC. Amino acid sequence: CASSLPGRANVLTF.

The chain carries TRBV2 and TRBJ2-7; tentative D call: TRBD1 (6 bases). The V and J ends lost 3 bases and 0 bases respectively, with 12 bases between them. This CDR3 spans 15 amino acids. The germline V gene encodes CDR1 SNHLY and CDR2 FYNNEI. The CDR3 reads CASSELTGSSYEQYF. In DNA, the CDR3 is TGTGCCAGCAGTGAGTTAACAGGGAGCTCCTACGAGCAGTACTTC.

The rearrangement joins TRBV28 to TRBJ2-3, with TRBD1 identical over 7 bases. With 4 bases clipped from V and 4 bases from J, the junction kept 8 bases outside the gene matches. The germline V gene has CDR1 MDHEN and CDR2 SYDVKM. This CDR3 is built from 15 residues. DNA for the CDR3: TGTGCCAGCAGTTGGAGACAGGGTAGATCAGATACGCAGTATTTT. This gives the protein CASSWRQGRSDTQYF.

This chain links TRBV3-1 (or the pseudogene TRBV3-2) with TRBJ2-1, with 7 bases fitting TRBD1. Germline V CDR1 and CDR2: LGHDT, YNNKEL (reference sequence). This CDR3 is built from 16 residues. J gave up 0 bases and V 1 base, and 3 bases lay outside the gene matches. The CDR3 loop reads CASSQVGQSSYNEQFF. CDR3 DNA: TGTGCCAGCAGCCAAGTGGGACAGAGCTCCTACAATGAGCAGTTCTTC.

The CDR3 reads CASSLGPYYEQYF. The DNA for the CDR3 is TGTGCCAGCAGCTTAGGGCCATACTACGAGCAGTACTTC. The rearrangement links TRBV7-2 to TRBJ2-7; no reliable D call. V was pared by 1 base and J by 3 bases, with 7 bases between. The CDR3 spans 13 residues. Germline CDR1 SGHTA, CDR2 FQGNSA.

The chain links TRBV25-1 to TRBJ2-1; TRBD2 agrees at 7 bases. This CDR3 comprises 12 residues. Germline-derived CDR1 and CDR2 are MGHDK and SYGVNS. Trimming took 5 bases from V and 8 from J; bases not matched to a gene: 3. CDR3: CASSRRGYEQFF. In DNA form, the CDR3 reads TGTGCCAGCAGTAGGCGGGGGTATGAGCAGTTCTTC.

CDR3 coding DNA: TGCGCCAGCAGTCCCGGGATCAGGGGAAGACCTGAAGCTTTCTTT. It encodes CASSPGIRGRPEAFF. This rearrangement joins TRBV5-1 to TRBJ1-1, with D possibly matching TRBD1 (6 bases). The V gene lost 5 bases and the J gene lost 6 bases, with 20 bases spanning the gap. The CDR3 sequence is 15 residues long. CDR1 and CDR2 (germline): SGHRS, YFSETQ.

V usage is TRBV13 and J usage is TRBJ1-1; maybe TRBD1 (6 bases). This CDR3 region has 17 residues. Trimming took off 0 bases at V and 0 bases at J, with 14 bases between the two ends. Per the germline V gene, CDR1 is PRHDT and CDR2 is FYEKMQ (reference sequence). DNA of the CDR3: TGTGCCAGCAGCTTAGGGGGGGCCCACATTATGAACACTGAAGCTTTCTTT. It translates to CASSLGGAHIMNTEAFF. Variable domain in full (rest from reference TRBV13 and TRBJ1-1): AAGVIQSPRHLIKEKRETATLKCYPIPRHDTVYWYQQGPGQDPQFLISFYEKMQSDKGSIPDRFSAQQFSDYHSELNMSSLELGDSALYFCASSLGGAHIMNTEAFFGQGTRLTVV.

V gene TRBV6-2 or TRBV6-3 combines with J gene TRBJ1-1, with TRBD1 as a possible D gene (5 bases). The CDR3 contains 14 residues. Trimming shortened V by 7 bases and J by 4 bases, and 16 bases separated the two germline ends. Germline CDR1 MNHEY, CDR2 SVGEGT. The CDR3 DNA sequence: TGTGCCAGCACCCCACGGGGGTCGGGCACTGAAGCTTTCTTT. Translating it yields CASTPRGSGTEAFF.

The rearrangement links TRBV29-1 to TRBJ2-5; 9 bases match TRBD1. The CDR3 is made up of 14 amino acids. V gave up 6 bases and J gave up 5 bases; unmatched junction bases: 10. Germline V gene sequence: CDR1 SQVTM, CDR2 ANQGSEA. The DNA for the CDR3 is TGCAGCGTCAAGCCTACAGGGGGCGCGGAGACCCAGTACTTC. Protein sequence: CSVKPTGGAETQYF. Together with reference TRBV29-1 and TRBJ2-5, the CDR3 gives the full variable domain: SAVISQKPSRDICQRGTSLTIQCQVDSQVTMMFWYRQQPGQSLTLIATANQGSEATYESGFVIDKFPISRPNLTFSTLTVSNMSPEDSSIYLCSVKPTGGAETQYFGPGTRLLVL.

The gene calls are TRBV5-3 and TRBJ1-5, with D possibly TRBD1 on 5 matching bases. TRBV5-3 is recorded as an ORF, its role being uncertain. CDR3 length equals 14 residues. The V end was cut by 2 bases, the J end by 4 bases, with 10 bases between. In DNA, the CDR3 is TGTGCCAGAAGCTTCCCCGGGGGTAATCAGCCCCAGCATTTT. Translating it yields CARSFPGGNQPQHF.

The CDR3 reads CASRTPGQGANTIYF. The CDR3 DNA sequence: TGTGCCAGCAGAACCCCGGGACAGGGGGCTAACACCATATATTTT. The V and J genes are TRBV28 and TRBJ1-3, with 12 bases fitting TRBD1. Losses at the gene ends were 6 bases for V and 7 bases for J; bases not matched to a gene: 7. The CDR3 is 15 amino acids. Germline V gives CDR1 MDHEN, CDR2 SYDVKM. Full variable domain (rest looked up from reference TRBV28 and TRBJ1-3): DVKVTQSSRYLVKRTGEKVFLECVQDMDHENMFWYRQDPGLGLRLIYFSYDVKMKEKGDIPEGYSVSREKKERFSLILESASTNQTSMYLCASRTPGQGANTIYFGEGSWLTVV.

The chain uses TRBV5-8 and TRBJ1-1, with D possibly being TRBD1 (6 bases). V lost 4 bases and J 6 bases, leaving 13 bases between the germline ends. The CDR3 totals 13 residues. The germline CDR1 and CDR2 sequences are SGHTS and YDEGEE. The CDR3 here is CASSHRVRAEAFF. DNA for the CDR3: TGTGCCAGCAGCCACAGGGTTAGGGCTGAAGCTTTCTTT.

The rearrangement links TRBV5-4 to TRBJ2-5, with 10 bases that match TRBD1. The germline gives CDR1 SGHNT, CDR2 YYREEE (reference sequence). This CDR3 contains 15 residues. The J segment lost 4 bases and the V segment lost 4 bases, leaving 7 bases of the junction unmatched. The CDR3 loop is CASSPSTGGGETQYF. The CDR3 region has the DNA TGTGCCAGCAGCCCCTCGACAGGGGGCGGAGAGACCCAGTACTTC.

CDR3 loop: CASSDLAGGIGELFF. For the CDR3, the DNA is TGTGCCAGCAGTGACTTAGCAGGGGGCATCGGGGAGCTGTTTTTT. V gene TRBV6-4 combines with J gene TRBJ2-2, with TRBD1 matching 8 bases. The germline V gene has CDR1 MRHNA and CDR2 SNTAGT. With V trimmed by 1 base and J by 7 bases, 5 bases remained unmatched. The length of the CDR3 is 15 residues.

The V and J genes are TRBV25-1 and TRBJ1-6; D not certain. This CDR3 contains 14 residues. Germline V CDR1 and CDR2: MGHDK, SYGVNS. Trimming shortened V by 8 bases and J by 10 bases, and 18 bases separated the two germline ends. The CDR3 region is CASGAHDSRSPLHF. CDR3 bases: TGTGCCAGCGGAGCCCACGACTCGCGGTCACCCCTCCACTTT.

The chain combines TRBV10-1 with TRBJ1-5, with D possibly matching TRBD1 (5 bases). Between the trimmed V and J ends, which lost 3 bases and 4 bases, there was a span of 13 bases. Germline CDR1 and CDR2: WNHNN and SYGVQD (reference sequence). The CDR3 spans 15 residues. In nucleotides, the CDR3 is TGCGCCAGCAGTGATGGGGGGTTTGGGAATCAGCCCCAGCATTTT. Protein product: CASSDGGFGNQPQHF.

The chain joins TRBV6-1 to TRBJ1-1; D uncertain. This CDR3 has 15 residues. V was clipped by 1 base and J by 9 bases, with 18 bases between them. The V gene's germline CDR1 is MNHNS and CDR2 SASEGT. Here the CDR3 reads CASSEDPHPRTKAFF. CDR3 bases: TGTGCCAGCAGTGAAGATCCGCACCCCCGAACAAAAGCTTTCTTT.

This chain uses TRBV4-3 with TRBJ2-3; 11 bases are shared with TRBD2. This CDR3 has 17 residues. Per the germline V gene, CDR1 is LGHNA and CDR2 is YSLEER. The trim removed 0 bases at V and 6 bases at J, leaving 8 bases unmatched. The CDR3 nucleotides read TGCGCCAGCAGCCAAGATCGGGGGGTAGCGGGAGGGGATACGCAGTATTTT. As protein: CASSQDRGVAGGDTQYF.